This T cell receptor (beta chain) originates from a study of blood T cell repertoires in COVID-19. Study-level background: The study drew acute and convalescent COVID-19 samples from the United States, Italy and Spain. Sample material is recorded as cDNA or gDNA derived from T cells, B-cell-depleted T cells, or PBMCs.

This CDR3 has 15 residues. The junction had 2 bases not matched to a gene; V was cut back by 3 bases and J by 1 base. Looked up from germline, CDR1 is WNHNN and CDR2 is SYGVQD (reference sequence). Authors' processing steps: By means of reference gene primer amplification, nucleated cell counts were estimated. Sequenced by immunoSEQ multiplex PCR; TCRdb stores in-frame clones only, minus some. That table furnishes V, J and clone size, whereas the DNA furnished D and trimming. The data hold around 140,000 clones, with around 81% observed a single time. The chain recombines TRBV10-1 with TRBJ2-2, with 7 nucleotides matching TRBD1. The sequence was collected from a woman aged 60-70 years with acute or convalescent COVID-19. Sequencing was done on a sample of peripheral blood. This chain's CDR3 is CASSERTGNTGELFF. The CDR3, as DNA: TGCGCCAGCAGTGAAAGGACAGGGAACACCGGGGAGCTGTTTTTT.